The TCR beta chain under discussion was sequenced for a study of T cells in Graves' hyperthyroidism and ophthalmopathy. Uncontrolled infection, other autoimmune disease, pregnancy or lactation barred patients from enrollment. Study outcomes and limitations: Ophthalmopathy was model-predicted a median approximately six months pre-onset. Separation of ophthalmopathy from stable hyperthyroidism was achieved by a 13 V-J model.

RNA transcripts gave rise to amplified TCR beta CDR3 regions. When the TCR CDR3 underwent first-round RT-PCR, the HTBI primer set was used. TCRdb fed the multiplex PCR reads into MiXCR, producing one record per CDR3 protein. Here the sample spans 660,000 or so distinct CDR3 sequences, over 40% being singletons. In this sample, this clonotype turned up many times. The antigen is unknown. Trimming removed 2 bases at V and 4 bases at J, with 11 bases between. This CDR3 is 14 amino acids long. The germline V gene encodes CDR1 SNHLY and CDR2 FYNNEI. This rearrangement joins TRBV2 to TRBJ1-1; D ambiguous. The sequenced sample was peripheral blood or thyroid tissue (not recorded which). The source of this sequence is an adult man with Graves' disease, either hyperthyroidism or ophthalmopathy (not recorded which). CDR3 sequence: CASSETRDGTEAFF. DNA for the CDR3: TGTGCCAGCAGTGAAACGAGGGATGGCACTGAAGCTTTCTTT.